The 30 T cell receptor beta chains in this list originate from one sample, sequenced in a study of CD8+ T cells in alopecia areata. Following RNA extraction, reverse transcription yielded cDNA that acted as the sequencing template. Sequencing was performed with immunoSEQ multiplex PCR; in TCRdb, only in-frame clones are kept and a portion is missing. The sample holds about 220,000 clones, about 58% seen once. Indicated treatment: oral pan-JAK inhibitor, 5-10 mg twice daily. This sample comprised CD4+ T cells sorted from blood, obtained at week 4, from a patient treated with tofacitinib. These receptors were obtained from a human donor with alopecia areata.

V usage is TRBV5-6 and J usage is TRBJ1-2; 8 bases agree with TRBD1. With V trimmed by 2 bases and J by 5 bases, 8 bases remained unmatched. Germline CDR1 SGHDT, CDR2 YYEEEE. The CDR3 is 15 residues long. CDR3 nucleotides: TGTGCCAGCAGCTTCGACGACAGGGGAAGTTATGGCTACACCTTC. Translated, it gives CASSFDDRGSYGYTF.

This clone has a handful of counts. The chain has TRBV7-9 and TRBJ2-5, with D tentatively TRBD2 (5 bases). The CDR3 runs to 14 residues. V was shortened by 2 bases and J by 4 bases, with 11 bases between the two germline ends. Per the germline V gene, CDR1 is SEHNR and CDR2 is FQNEAQ (reference sequence). The CDR3 is CASSLRGLAETQYF. CDR3 coding DNA: TGTGCCAGCAGCTTACGGGGTCTCGCAGAGACCCAGTACTTC.

The chain combines TRBV29-1 with TRBJ2-3; 7 bases are shared with TRBD1. The V and J ends lost 7 bases and 0 bases, in that order; junction bases with no gene match: 7. Per germline, CDR1 SQVTM and CDR2 ANQGSEA. The CDR3 extends over 14 amino acids. This CDR3 reads CSARQGLSTDTQYF. CDR3 nucleotides: TGCAGCGCCCGACAGGGCCTTAGCACAGATACGCAGTATTTT.

The V gene is TRBV2, the J gene TRBJ2-7; D is perhaps TRBD2 (5 bases). V lost 6 bases to trimming and J lost 2 bases, with 14 bases between them. This CDR3 region has 14 residues. Germline CDR1 SNHLY, CDR2 FYNNEI. CDR3 protein: CASRPTRVTYEQYF. The DNA of the CDR3 is TGTGCCAGCAGACCAACTAGGGTAACCTACGAGCAGTACTTC.

V is TRBV6-5 and J is TRBJ2-3; 14 bases are shared with TRBD2. Per the germline V gene, CDR1 is MNHEY and CDR2 is SVGAGI. The CDR3 runs to 15 residues. Trimming removed 5 bases from V and 9 bases from J; junction bases left unmatched: 7. CDR3 loop: CASSPPGTSGGTQYF. The DNA of the CDR3 is TGTGCCAGCAGTCCACCCGGGACTAGCGGGGGAACGCAGTATTTT.

This clone was seen only a few times. CDR3 DNA sequence: TGTGCCATCAGTGATGAGGTTAATGAGCAGTTCTTC. It is translated as CAISDEVNEQFF. V and J are TRBV10-3 and TRBJ2-1, with unresolved D. This CDR3 region has 12 residues. Looked up from germline, CDR1 is ENHRY and CDR2 is SYGVKD. Trimming stripped 3 bases from V and 7 bases from J, with 7 bases between.

This clone was seen many times. The V call is TRBV30, the J call TRBJ1-2; D ambiguous. The CDR3 spans 14 residues. Germline loops: CDR1 GTSNPN, CDR2 SVGIG (reference sequence). V was shortened by 0 bases and J by 8 bases, with 16 bases between the two germline ends. In DNA form, the CDR3 reads TGTGCCTGGAGTGTTAAAGGGTTTGACAAGGGCTACACCTTC. Its translation: CAWSVKGFDKGYTF.

The chain carries TRBV2 and TRBJ1-5, with a weak D call TRBD1 (5 bases). Looked up from germline, CDR1 is SNHLY and CDR2 is FYNNEI. V was trimmed by 4 bases and J by 1 base, leaving 8 bases between them. The CDR3 extends over 14 amino acids. The CDR3 DNA follows: TGTGCCAGCAGTGGATGGGGGAGCAATCAGCCCCAGCATTTT. This translates into CASSGWGSNQPQHF.

The chain employs TRBV29-1 and TRBJ1-1; a weak D match, TRBD1 (6 bases). Germline CDR1 and CDR2: SQVTM and ANQGSEA. This CDR3 is built from 13 residues. Trimming pared 7 bases from V and 1 base from J, leaving 13 bases between. The CDR3 nucleotides are TGCAGCGGCGCAGGGGTTGCGAACACTGAAGCTTTCTTT. Amino acids: CSGAGVANTEAFF. The full variable domain, in which reference TRBV29-1 and TRBJ1-1 provide the parts outside the CDR3, is SAVISQKPSRDICQRGTSLTIQCQVDSQVTMMFWYRQQPGQSLTLIATANQGSEATYESGFVIDKFPISRPNLTFSTLTVSNMSPEDSSIYLCSGAGVANTEAFFGQGTRLTVV.

This clone appeared a few times. The V gene is TRBV27, the J gene TRBJ2-7; D call uncertain. Germline V CDR1 and CDR2: MNHEY, SMNVEV (reference sequence). The CDR3 runs to 13 residues. The V and J ends lost 0 bases and 6 bases respectively, with 9 bases between them. CDR3 coding DNA: TGTGCCAGCAGTTTATCTGATTTCGGCGAGCAGTACTTC. Residues: CASSLSDFGEQYF.

The chain carries TRBV7-2 and TRBJ2-7; TRBD1 is a possible D gene (6 bases). Germline loops: CDR1 SGHTA, CDR2 FQGNSA. Deletions cut 6 bases from V and 4 bases from J, with 10 bases between. There are 12 residues in the CDR3. CDR3 in amino acids: CASSRDTYEQYF. CDR3 coding DNA: TGTGCCAGCAGTCGGGACACGTACGAGCAGTACTTC. The whole variable domain, filled in from reference TRBV7-2 and TRBJ2-7, reads GAGVSQSPSNKVTEKGKDVELRCDPISGHTALYWYRQSLGQGLEFLIYFQGNSAPDKSGLPSDRFSAERTGGSVSTLTIQRTQQEDSAVYLCASSRDTYEQYFGPGTRLTVT.

This chain connects TRBV29-1 to TRBJ1-1; D gene ambiguous. The CDR3 extends over 11 amino acids. V was cut by 7 bases and J by 3 bases, with 9 bases left in between. Germline lookup yields CDR1 SQVTM and CDR2 ANQGSEA. CDR3 nucleotides: TGCAGCGCCTCAGACTACACTGAAGCTTTCTTT. Amino acids: CSASDYTEAFF. Supplemented by reference TRBV29-1 and TRBJ1-1, the full variable domain reads SAVISQKPSRDICQRGTSLTIQCQVDSQVTMMFWYRQQPGQSLTLIATANQGSEATYESGFVIDKFPISRPNLTFSTLTVSNMSPEDSSIYLCSASDYTEAFFGQGTRLTVV.

This chain uses TRBV20-1 with TRBJ2-1, with D hard to call. The CDR3 covers 11 residues. Germline assignment: CDR1 DFQATT and CDR2 SNEGSKA (reference sequence). V lost 3 bases and J lost 7, with 7 bases in between. This chain's CDR3 is CSASIDNEQFF. The CDR3 bases are TGCAGTGCTAGTATAGATAATGAGCAGTTCTTC.

The chain couples TRBV10-2 to TRBJ1-5; 8 bases are a match to TRBD1. The V gene end was trimmed by 7 bases and the J gene end by 2 bases; junction bases not matched to a gene: 4. CDR1 and CDR2 (germline): WSHSY, SAAADI. The CDR3 runs 14 residues. This CDR3 is CASTTGQGNQPQHF. The CDR3 DNA reads TGCGCCAGCACCACGGGACAGGGCAATCAGCCCCAGCATTTT.

This clone was detected ten times or more. The chain is built from TRBV5-6 and TRBJ2-2, with D unclear. CDR1 and CDR2 (germline): SGHDT, YYEEEE. The V gene lost 0 bases and the J gene lost 6 bases, with 9 bases spanning the gap. The CDR3 contains 14 residues. The CDR3 nucleotides are TGTGCCAGCAGCTTGGCGCTAGATGCCGGGGAGCTGTTTTTT. Amino acids: CASSLALDAGELFF.

The chain has TRBV27 and TRBJ2-3, with no clear D. Trimming took 3 bases from V and 5 from J, leaving 15 bases between them. The CDR3 loop spans 15 amino acids. CDR1 is MNHEY and CDR2 is SMNVEV in the germline V gene (reference sequence). In DNA, the CDR3 is TGTGCCAGCAGTTTTTATGGTGGGGTCGGAGATACGCAGTATTTT. Translation gives CASSFYGGVGDTQYF.

The table lists this clone with a few counts. The CDR3 sequence is CASAISGANVLTF. The DNA for the CDR3 is TGTGCCAGCGCGATCTCTGGGGCCAACGTCCTGACTTTC. The rearrangement uses TRBV27 and TRBJ2-6; unclear D gene. V was shortened by 8 bases and J by 0 bases, with 5 bases between the two germline ends. There are 13 residues in the CDR3. The V gene's germline CDR1 is MNHEY and CDR2 SMNVEV (reference sequence).

This clone was picked up a small number of times. V gene TRBV29-1 combines with J gene TRBJ1-2, with TRBD1 as a possible D gene (6 bases). Between the trimmed V and J ends, which lost 5 bases and 7 bases, there was a span of 23 bases. Germline assignment: CDR1 SQVTM and CDR2 ANQGSEA. This CDR3 is 15 amino acids long. In DNA, the CDR3 is TGCAGCGTTACTGAGACAGGCACGTCTATGGGTGGCTACACCTTC. It translates to CSVTETGTSMGGYTF.

The rearrangement uses TRBV30 and TRBJ1-1; TRBD1 might be the D (5 bases). Trimming removed 8 bases at V and 0 bases at J, with 13 bases between. Germline V gene data show CDR1 as GTSNPN and CDR2 as SVGIG (reference sequence). The CDR3 runs to 13 residues. CDR3 nucleotide sequence: TGTGCCGGAGCAGGGAACATGAACACTGAAGCTTTCTTT. Translated, it gives CAGAGNMNTEAFF.

This clone was found a few times. The V call is TRBV19, the J call TRBJ1-6; D uncertain. V lost 6 bases and J 5 bases, leaving 11 bases between the germline ends. Germline-derived CDR1 and CDR2 are LNHDA and SQIVND (reference sequence). This CDR3 is 14 amino acids long. Here the CDR3 reads CASRVQGNNSPLHF. In nucleotides, the CDR3 is TGTGCCAGTAGAGTACAAGGCAATAATTCACCCCTCCACTTT.

This sequence joins TRBV29-1 and TRBJ2-7; 8 bases line up with TRBD1. With 6 bases clipped from V and 4 bases from J, the junction kept 8 bases outside the gene matches. CDR3 size: 13 residues. CDR1 and CDR2 (germline): SQVTM, ANQGSEA. CDR3 DNA: TGCAGCGTCGGACAGGGTGAAGTTTACGAGCAGTACTTC. Amino acid sequence: CSVGQGEVYEQYF.

The J gene is TRBJ1-1, the V gene TRBV12-5, with D unresolved. The CDR3 contains 16 residues. Between the trimmed V and J ends, which lost 0 bases and 4 bases, there was a span of 15 bases. Per the germline V gene, CDR1 is LGHNT and CDR2 is FRNRAP. CDR3 sequence: CASGLVLEVKGTEAFF. The CDR3 DNA reads as TGTGCTAGTGGTTTGGTACTCGAGGTGAAGGGCACTGAAGCTTTCTTT.

The V gene is TRBV2, the J gene TRBJ2-1, with 8 bases that match TRBD1. With 8 bases clipped from V and 6 bases from J, the junction kept 0 bases outside the gene matches. The CDR3 has 11 residues. Germline CDR1 reads SNHLY; CDR2 reads FYNNEI. This chain's CDR3 is CASGQGNEQFF. The CDR3 coding sequence is TGTGCCAGCGGACAGGGCAATGAGCAGTTCTTC.

This clone appeared many times. The rearrangement links TRBV5-4 to TRBJ2-2; the D gene is possibly TRBD2 (5 bases). CDR3 length equals 15 residues. The germline V gene encodes CDR1 SGHNT and CDR2 YYREEE (reference sequence). Trimming stripped 5 bases from V and 1 base from J, with 12 bases between. The CDR3 sequence: CASSPQAGNTGELFF. CDR3 in DNA: TGTGCCAGCAGTCCGCAGGCGGGGAACACCGGGGAGCTGTTTTTT.

The chain combines TRBV28 with TRBJ2-5, with 9 bases fitting TRBD2. CDR1 is MDHEN and CDR2 is SYDVKM in the germline V gene. CDR3 length: 16 residues. Trimming took 3 bases from V and 5 from J; bases not matched to a gene: 10. The CDR3 protein is CASSLREGFLVETQYF. The CDR3 DNA sequence: TGTGCCAGCAGTTTGCGGGAGGGCTTCCTGGTTGAGACCCAGTACTTC.

The sample holds one count of this clone. The J gene is TRBJ1-5, the V gene TRBV4-3, with a tentative D call TRBD1 (6 bases). V shed 0 bases and J shed 6 bases, with 15 bases lying between them. The germline gives CDR1 LGHNA, CDR2 YSLEER. There are 16 residues in the CDR3. CDR3 DNA sequence: TGCGCCAGCAGCCAAGAAGCTGGGGGCTTTCCTCAGCCCCAGCATTTT. Amino acids: CASSQEAGGFPQPQHF.

The chain recombines TRBV29-1 with TRBJ2-3; D assignment may be TRBD1 or TRBD2 (7 bases each). The CDR3 consists of 15 residues. Trimming removed 4 bases at V and 3 bases at J, with 17 bases between. Germline V gene lookup returns CDR1 SQVTM and CDR2 ANQGSEA. CDR3 amino acids: CSVAAGGAVTDTQYF. The CDR3 DNA reads TGCAGCGTTGCGGCAGGGGGGGCCGTAACAGATACGCAGTATTTT.

The V gene is TRBV5-1, the J gene TRBJ2-7; 7 bases agree with TRBD1. CDR1 is SGHRS and CDR2 is YFSETQ in the germline V gene. There are 12 residues in the CDR3. J was trimmed by 12 bases and V by 4 bases; bases with no gene match: 10. The CDR3 DNA reads TGCGCCAGCAGCCGTTGGGAGACAGGGCGGTACTTC. Protein product: CASSRWETGRYF.

In regard to this clone: This same CDR3 is encoded by further DNA sequences in the sample. This chain joins TRBV29-1 and TRBJ2-3; D possibly corresponds to TRBD1 (5 bases). This CDR3 has 12 amino acids. V gave up 4 bases and J gave up 2 bases, with 7 bases separating them. The V gene's germline CDR1 is SQVTM and CDR2 ANQGSEA. The CDR3 DNA is TGCAGCGTTGTAGGGGTCACAGATACGCAGTATTTT. Translated, it gives CSVVGVTDTQYF.

The chain links TRBV30 to TRBJ1-6, with D maybe TRBD1 (5 bases). Trimming took 5 bases from V and 10 from J, leaving 15 bases between them. The CDR3 has 13 amino acids. CDR1 GTSNPN and CDR2 SVGIG come from the germline V gene (reference sequence). CDR3 residues: CAWAGHRDSPLHF. As DNA, the CDR3 is TGTGCCTGGGCCGGACACCGAGACTCACCCCTCCACTTT.